This TCR beta chain emerged from a study of metastatic and nonmetastatic thyroid tumors. The CDR3 runs to 13 residues. The V end was cut by 6 bases, the J end by 1 base, with 7 bases between. In germline, CDR1 is MNHEY, CDR2 SMNVEV (reference sequence). Thyroid surgery was performed in patients who had received no treatment beforehand. As for this clone: The target antigen is unknown.

MiXCR was used by TCRdb to re-call the PCR reads. The sample yields 8,000 to 10,000 clones, around 20% seen once. Overall study findings and caveats: Compared with benign nodules, malignant thyroid tumors were reported to have significantly higher TCR beta diversity in both blood and tumor.

V and J are TRBV27 and TRBJ1-5; D may be TRBD1 (5 bases). The sequenced material came from adjacent normal tissue. The sequence came from a female donor with papillary thyroid cancer or a benign thyroid nodule (not recorded which). Some clones in this sample may be carry-over from other donors' samples. In DNA, the CDR3 is TGTGCCAGCAGGGGGCTGAGCAATCAGCCCCAGCATTTT. It is translated as CASRGLSNQPQHF.